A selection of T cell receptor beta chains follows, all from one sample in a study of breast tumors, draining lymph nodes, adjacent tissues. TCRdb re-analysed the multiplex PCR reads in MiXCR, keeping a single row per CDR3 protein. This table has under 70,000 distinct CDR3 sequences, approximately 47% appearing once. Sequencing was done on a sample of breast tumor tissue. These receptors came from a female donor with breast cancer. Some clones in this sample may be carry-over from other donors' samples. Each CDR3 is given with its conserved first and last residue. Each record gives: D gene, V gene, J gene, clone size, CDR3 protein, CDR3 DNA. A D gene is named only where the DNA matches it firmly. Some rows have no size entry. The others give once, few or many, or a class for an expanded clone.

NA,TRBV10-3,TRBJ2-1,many,CAISPGLKNNEQFF,TGTGCCATCAGCCCGGGACTTAAGAACAATGAGCAGTTCTTC
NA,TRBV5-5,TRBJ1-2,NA,CASSNRDGHTF,TGTGCCAGCAGCAACCGGGACGGCCACACCTTC
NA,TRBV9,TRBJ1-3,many,CASSTLTGRSGNTIYF,TGTGCCAGCAGCACCCTAACAGGGCGCTCTGGAAACACCATATATTTT
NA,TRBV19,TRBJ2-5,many,CATLLQETQYF,TGTGCGACACTTCTACAAGAGACCCAGTACTTC
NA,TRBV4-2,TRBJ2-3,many,CASRVADTQYF,TGTGCCAGCAGGGTAGCAGATACGCAGTATTTT
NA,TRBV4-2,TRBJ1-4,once,CASSQDQGTGSRNEKLFF,TGTGCCAGCAGCCAAGATCAGGGGACCGGGAGTCGTAATGAAAAACTGTTTTTT
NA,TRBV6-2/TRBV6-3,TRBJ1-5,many,CASRSSSPQHF,TGTGCCAGCAGAAGTAGCAGTCCCCAGCATTTT
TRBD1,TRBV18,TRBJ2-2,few,CASSPETGDYTGELFF,TGTGCCAGCTCACCGGAGACAGGGGATTACACCGGGGAGCTGTTTTTT
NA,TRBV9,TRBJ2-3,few,CASSSTGEGTDTQYF,TGTGCCAGCAGCTCCACGGGGGAAGGCACAGATACGCAGTATTTT
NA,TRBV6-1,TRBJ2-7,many,CASSQASRGPTNEQYF,TGTGCCAGCAGTCAAGCGTCGCGGGGCCCTACCAACGAGCAGTACTTC
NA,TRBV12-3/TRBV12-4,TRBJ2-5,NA,CASRKPRGETQYF,TGTGCCAGCAGAAAGCCACGGGGAGAGACCCAGTACTTC
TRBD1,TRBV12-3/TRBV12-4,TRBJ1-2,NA,CASSLGTGNGYTF,TGTGCCAGCAGTTTGGGGACAGGGAATGGCTACACCTTC
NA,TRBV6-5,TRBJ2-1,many,CASSLRPRRDNNEQFF,TGTGCCAGCAGCCTCCGACCTCGAAGGGATAACAATGAGCAGTTCTTC
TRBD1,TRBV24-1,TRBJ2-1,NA,CASSPRDRAISNEQLF,TGTGCCAGCAGTCCCCGGGACAGGGCGATCAGCAATGAGCAGCTCTTC
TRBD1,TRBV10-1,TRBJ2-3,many,CASSEAGTGGTDTQYF,TGCGCCAGCAGTGAAGCCGGGACAGGGGGCACAGATACGCAGTATTTT
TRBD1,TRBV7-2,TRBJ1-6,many,CASSFSGRQGLNSPLHF,TGTGCCAGCAGCTTTAGTGGGAGACAGGGGTTAAATTCACCCCTCCACTTT
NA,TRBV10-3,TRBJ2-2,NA,CAIRRFEWAGELFF,TGTGCCATCAGAAGATTCGAGTGGGCCGGGGAGCTGTTTTTT
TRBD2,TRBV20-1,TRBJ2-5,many,CSARDLAGGPLETQYF,TGCAGTGCTAGAGATCTGGCGGGGGGGCCACTGGAGACCCAGTACTTC
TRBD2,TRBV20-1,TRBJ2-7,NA,CSARRSGRGSYEQYF,TGCAGTGCTAGGCGTAGCGGGAGGGGATCCTACGAGCAGTACTTC
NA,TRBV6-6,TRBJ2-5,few,CASSHSPGTIQETQYF,TGTGCCAGCAGTCACTCCCCGGGCACCATCCAAGAGACCCAGTACTTC
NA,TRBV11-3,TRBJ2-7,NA,CDSSFYICSARPASGRAGYEQYF,NA
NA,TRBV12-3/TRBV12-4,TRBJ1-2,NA,CASSLVRGTGYTF,TGTGCCAGCAGTTTAGTGAGGGGTACAGGCTACACCTTC
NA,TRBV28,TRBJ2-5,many,CASSSRRQETQYF,TGTGCCAGCAGTTCGCGCCGGCAAGAGACCCAGTACTTC
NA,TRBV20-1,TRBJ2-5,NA,CSARALTGEGYTFGSGTQYF,NA
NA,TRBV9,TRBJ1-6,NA,CASSESTGRANSPLHF,TGTGCCAGCAGCGAGTCCACGGGACGGGCGAATTCACCCCTCCACTTT
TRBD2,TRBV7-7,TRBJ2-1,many,CASSLRERGDRYNEQFF,TGTGCTAGCAGCTTACGAGAGCGGGGGGACCGCTACAATGAGCAGTTCTTC
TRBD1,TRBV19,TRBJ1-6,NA,CATADRAGSPLHF,TGTGCCACCGCGGACAGGGCTGGTTCACCCCTCCACTTT
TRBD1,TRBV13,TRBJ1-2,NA,CASSLGTGGRIGYTF,TGTGCCAGCAGCTTAGGGACAGGGGGAAGAATCGGCTACACCTTC
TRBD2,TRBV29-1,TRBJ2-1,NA,CSVEVAGLIGFF,TGCAGCGTTGAAGTAGCGGGACTTATCGGGTTCTTC
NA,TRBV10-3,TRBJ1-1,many,CAISESIAAGTEAFF,TGTGCCATCAGTGAGTCGATTGCGGCCGGCACTGAAGCTTTCTTT
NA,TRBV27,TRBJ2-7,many,CASSGNSAGYEQYF,TGTGCCAGCAGCGGGAATTCGGCTGGCTACGAGCAGTACTTC